The source of this TCR beta chain is a study of blood T cell repertoires in COVID-19. Study summary: Samples of COVID-19 (acute and convalescent) were obtained from the United States, Italy and Spain. Sources were T cells, B-cell-depleted T cells, or PBMCs; the material itself was cDNA or gDNA.

As processed by the authors: Amplified reference gene primers provided the basis for estimating nucleated cell counts. Repertoires were generated with immunoSEQ multiplex PCR, while TCRdb's copy carries only in-frame clones and drops some. The V and J calls and clone size are taken from that table; D and trimming were inferred from the DNA. The sample shows just over 75,000 clones, about 85% of them seen only once. This clone was seen a single time. The CDR3 loop spans 18 amino acids. Trimming took 3 bases from V and 2 from J; bases not matched to a gene: 9. CDR1 and CDR2 (germline): KGHDR, SFDVKD. The sample consisted of peripheral blood. The chain recombines TRBV24-1 with TRBJ2-6; 7 positions agree with TRBD2. The receptor was isolated from a man aged 55 to 70 with active or convalescent COVID-19. The CDR3, as DNA: TGTGCCACCAGTGATCCCCTGGGGGGAGGGCCTGGGGCCAACGTCCTGACTTTC. This translates into CATSDPLGGGPGANVLTF.